This T cell receptor beta chain was sequenced for a study of CD8 T cells in Susac syndrome. RNA totalling roughly 0.45 to 1 ug underwent reverse transcription with random hexamers. TCRdb reprocessed the immunoSEQ multiplex PCR reads with MiXCR, giving one entry per CDR3 protein. Of about 150,000 distinct CDR3 sequences listed, roughly 94% are singletons. The germline CDR1 and CDR2 sequences are SEHNR and FQNEAQ (reference sequence). Trimming pared 3 bases from V and 10 bases from J, leaving 12 bases between. This CDR3 has 12 residues. TEMRA cells were enriched by FACS, and CD4+ and CD8+ T cells were negatively isolated.

The clonotype originates from a human donor with multiple sclerosis. The gene calls are TRBV7-9 and TRBJ2-5; D is perhaps TRBD1 or TRBD2 (5 bases each). The sample consisted of CD8+ T cells from PBMCs. Here the CDR3 reads CASSFGADFQYF. CDR3 sequence (DNA): TGTGCCAGCAGCTTTGGGGCGGACTTCCAGTACTTC.